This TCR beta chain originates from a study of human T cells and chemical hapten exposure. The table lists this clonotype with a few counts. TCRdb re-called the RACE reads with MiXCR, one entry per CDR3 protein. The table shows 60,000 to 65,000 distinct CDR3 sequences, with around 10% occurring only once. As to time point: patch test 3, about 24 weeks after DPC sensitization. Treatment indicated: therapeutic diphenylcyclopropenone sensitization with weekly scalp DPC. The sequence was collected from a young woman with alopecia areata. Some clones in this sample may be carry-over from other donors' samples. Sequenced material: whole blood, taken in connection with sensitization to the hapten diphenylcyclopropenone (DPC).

This CDR3 is CASSEGSNTEAFF. The CDR3 coding sequence is TGTGCCAGCAGTGAGGGATCGAACACTGAAGCTTTCTTT. The rearrangement uses TRBV6-1 and TRBJ1-1; D is undetermined. The CDR3 length is 13 residues. V shed 3 bases and J shed 1 base, with 6 bases lying between them. The germline V gene has CDR1 MNHNS and CDR2 SASEGT.